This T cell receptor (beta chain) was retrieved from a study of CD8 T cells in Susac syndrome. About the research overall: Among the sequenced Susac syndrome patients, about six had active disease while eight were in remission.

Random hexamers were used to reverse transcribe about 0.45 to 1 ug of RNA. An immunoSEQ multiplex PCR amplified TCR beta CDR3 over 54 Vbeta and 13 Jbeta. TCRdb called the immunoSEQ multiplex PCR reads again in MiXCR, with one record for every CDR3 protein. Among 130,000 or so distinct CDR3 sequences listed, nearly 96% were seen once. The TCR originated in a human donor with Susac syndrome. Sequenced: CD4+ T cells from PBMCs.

The CDR3, as DNA: TGCAGCGTTGCCCGCGGGGGACACCCCTACGAGCAGTACTTC. Protein: CSVARGGHPYEQYF. The rearrangement uses TRBV29-1 and TRBJ2-7, with D possibly matching TRBD2 (7 bases). The CDR3 totals 14 residues. The V end was cut by 4 bases, the J end by 2 bases, with 15 bases between. CDR1 is SQVTM, CDR2 ANQGSEA, per germline.